What follows is one T cell receptor (beta chain) and its context. The antigen it recognizes is unknown. No much larger clone exists at a distance of one base, and base qualities are not known. The sample belongs to a study of T-cell memory formation after mild COVID-19 listed by TCRdb under 2021. About the investigation overall: TCR sequence clusters from the two donors were largely donor specific. T-cell clones expanding and contracting after mild COVID-19 in two donors were tracked by longitudinal TCRalpha and TCRbeta repertoire sequencing. Two young, previously healthy adult volunteers, one female and one male, were included in the cohort. Study-wide conclusions, independent of this receptor: Only two mild cases were covered in the study, and larger cohorts including severe cases with pre-infection samples were considered necessary. Balanced CD4/CD8 phenotypes were observed for clones contracting from day 15 to 85, whereas a bias towards CD4+ was observed for a second wave of clones expanding from day 15 to 37. Contracting CD4+ clones were located mainly in the CM and EM memory subsets, whereas CD8+ clones were found to be enriched in EMRA. SARS-CoV-2 specificity of the second-wave clones peaking on day 37 was not confirmed. Some responding clones were found in pre-infection memory, which suggests that pre-existing cross-reactive memory T cells took part in the SARS-CoV-2 response.

PBMCs were isolated by Ficoll-Paque density gradient centrifugation. Spanning cysteine to phenylalanine, the CDR3 consists of 14 amino acids. The kept DNA is CDR3 alone, 42 bases in frame from the first base. The germline V gene supplies CDR1 SGHRS and CDR2 YFSETQ. V is trimmed back by 6 bases and J by 6 bases, and the junction contains 6 bases that no gene match accounts for. TCRdb shows the sequencer as Illumina NovaSeq 6000. TCRalpha and TCRbeta cDNA libraries were built by 5'RACE with constant-segment primers, adding sample barcodes and unique molecular identifiers. RNA was extracted from every sample with Trizol reagent. Amplification of the libraries took two PCR steps, and the second step added a second sample barcode plus Illumina TruSeq adapters. Libraries were sequenced on an Illumina NovaSeq with 2 x 150 bp paired-end reads. The authors' pipeline ran thus. The reads were demultiplexed and collapsed into UMI-guided consensus sequences using migec v1.2.7. Using mixcr v2.1.11, the UMI consensuses were aligned to TRA and TRB V and J templates and assembled into clonotypes. A clonotype was counted as expanded or contracted only if both edgeR and NoisET called the change significant, with noise models trained on biological replicates. For edgeR calls, a false discovery rate-adjusted p below 0.01 and a log2 fold-change threshold of 1 were applied. As an exploratory analysis of dynamics, max-normalized trajectories of the 1000 most abundant clonotypes were examined with PCA combined with hierarchical clustering. The CD4 or CD8 phenotype of responding clones was assigned using the separately sequenced CD4+ and CD8+ repertoires. TCRdb's own reprocessing of the public reads used fastp at Q25 and MiXCR and kept productive beta chains. Rows with one shared CDR3 protein collapse into an entry with the most common genes and DNA. TCRdb's processing, not the authors' own work, is the source of the V and J calls. Recorded for this sample are about 470,000 distinct CDR3 sequences; roughly 25% of them occurred a single time. The ten largest clones take up around an eighth of the sample.

The rearrangement combines TRBV5-1 with TRBJ2-7; 13 nucleotides in the junction match TRBD2. The specimen sequenced was PBMCs or a T cell subset sorted from them (not recorded which). The receptor was isolated from an adult woman who had mild COVID-19 (a few samples of this study predate the infection). The sample titles of this study are shuffled in the database, so cell type and time point are left out; the donor was told from shared clones. Here is the DNA: TGCGCCAGCAACCCCGGGACTAGCGGGGCCGAGCAGTACTTC. Its protein reads: CASNPGTSGAEQYF.